The 22 T cell receptor beta chains presented below share a single source sample, sequenced in a study of tumor and adjacent non-tumor tissue in lung cancer. The library came from three nested PCR rounds adapted from ARM-PCR protocols. TCRdb independently ran MiXCR on the multiplex PCR reads; one entry per CDR3 protein. Here the sample spans under 95,000 distinct CDR3 sequences, about 82% being singletons. No cell sorting was done before RNA was extracted from the tissue. More than 3 cm separated this lung sample from the edge of the tumor. Sequencing was done on a sample of distant non-tumor lung tissue. The receptors stem from a man in his 60s with non-small cell lung cancer.

In the case of this clonotype: The junction shows a germline mismatch at one end, possibly a read error. The rearrangement uses TRBV11-2 and TRBJ2-7; D possibly corresponds to TRBD1 (6 bases). This CDR3 is built from 15 residues. CDR1 and CDR2 from the germline V gene are SGHAT and FQNNGV. CDR3 residues: CANSQDRSPLCEQYF. As DNA, the CDR3 is TGTGCCAACAGCCAAGACAGGTCCCCCCTCTGTGAGCAGTACTTC.

This clonotype was found once. One end of the junction is discordant with germline, which a read error may explain. V usage is TRBV7-8 and J usage is TRBJ2-1, with D possibly TRBD1 on 6 matching bases. The CDR3 covers 12 residues. Germline CDR1 is SGHVS and CDR2 is FQNEAQ. CDR3 coding DNA: TGTGCCAACAGCTCCAGGGGAAACGAGCACTTCTTC. The encoded protein is CANSSRGNEHFF.

Notes on this clonotype: Germline is not matched at one junction end, which may reflect a read error. The CDR3 sequence is CASSLVLGEGSQPHHF. The CDR3 coding sequence is TGTGCCAGCAGTTTGGTCCTCGGGGAGGGCAGTCAGCCCCATCATTTT. The chain recombines TRBV12-3 or TRBV12-4 with TRBJ1-5; the D is unclear. The CDR3 contains 16 residues.

Remarks on this clonotype: A read error may be the cause here, since a much bigger clone is one base away. This chain joins TRBV4-1 and TRBJ2-5; no firm D call. The CDR3 totals 14 residues. The V and J ends lost 0 bases and 5 bases respectively, with 10 bases between them. Germline V gene sequence: CDR1 MGHRA, CDR2 YSYEKL. The CDR3 bases are TGCGCCAGCAGCCAAGAGGCGTCTAGGGAGACCCAGTACTTC. Protein product: CASSQEASRETQYF.

Turning to this clonotype: A junction end diverges from the germline sequence, so it may reflect a read error. This rearrangement joins TRBV9 to TRBJ2-1; no clear D. Germline V gene sequence: CDR1 SGDLS, CDR2 YYNGEE. There are 17 residues in the CDR3. The CDR3 protein is CASSVELRAGDGNEQFF. The CDR3 DNA sequence: TGTGCCAGCAGCGTAGAACTTAGGGCAGGAGACGGAAATGAGCAATTCTTC.

At least ten counts were recorded for this clonotype. The chain is built from TRBV5-1 and TRBJ2-7; no firm D call. CDR1 and CDR2 (germline): SGHRS, YFSETQ. V lost 0 bases to trimming and J lost 3 bases, with 7 bases between them. The CDR3 sequence is 13 residues long. The CDR3, as DNA: TGCGCCAGCAGCTTGGTGGCAGGCTACGAGCAGTACTTC. This gives the protein CASSLVAGYEQYF.

The count of this clonotype is one. The chain combines TRBV20-1 with TRBJ1-1, with TRBD1 matching over 7 bases. Germline V gene lookup returns CDR1 DFQATT and CDR2 SNEGSKA (reference sequence). V shed 4 bases and J 3 bases; nucleotides not matched to a gene: 5. CDR3 length: 13 amino acids. CDR3 protein: CSANTDRDTEAFF. CDR3 DNA sequence: TGCAGTGCTAATACCGACAGGGACACTGAAGCTTTCTTT.

This clonotype was seen a few times. No conserved phenylalanine or tryptophan is present at the end of the CDR3, so a read error is the likely explanation. The V and J genes are TRBV6-6 and TRBJ1-5; a possible D gene is TRBD1 (5 bases). The CDR3 sequence is 14 residues long. V was pared by 5 bases and J by 7 bases, with 15 bases between. Germline lookup yields CDR1 MNHNY and CDR2 SVGAGI (reference sequence). Here the CDR3 reads CASSIRGSGQPQHL. In DNA form, the CDR3 reads TGTGCCAGCAGTATTAGGGGTTCGGGGCAGCCCCAGCATCTT.

This rearrangement joins TRBV11-2 to TRBJ2-3; TRBD2 might be the D (6 bases). Trimming took 5 bases from V and 2 from J, leaving 26 bases between them. CDR1 and CDR2 from the germline V gene are SGHAT and FQNNGV. This CDR3 contains 19 residues. The CDR3, as DNA: TGTGCCAGCAGCCCGGGACTGGCGGGAAAGTTCGGTGACACAGATACGCAGTATTTT. Its translation: CASSPGLAGKFGDTDTQYF.

Concerning this clonotype: This is likely a read error, given that the CDR3 carries no conserved phenylalanine or tryptophan at its end. The chain employs TRBV11-2 and TRBJ2-1; TRBD1 aligns across 9 bases. Near its end, the DNA agrees better with TRBJ2-7, so the J call may be wrong. Germline V gene data show CDR1 as SGHAT and CDR2 as FQNNGV. This CDR3 contains 15 residues. CDR3 DNA sequence: TGTGCCAGCAGCCAAGACGGACAGGGGTACAATGAGCAGTACATC. Protein: CASSQDGQGYNEQYI.

The J gene is TRBJ2-3, the V gene TRBV28; D possibly corresponds to TRBD2 (5 bases). The CDR3 runs to 16 residues. Per the germline V gene, CDR1 is MDHEN and CDR2 is SYDVKM. CDR3 residues: CVNSLSGSLSTDTQYF. The CDR3 nucleotides are TGTGTCAACAGTTTAAGTGGGAGTCTTAGCACAGATACGCAGTATTTT.

With respect to this clonotype: The germline gene is not matched at one end of the junction; a read error may be the cause. V usage is TRBV20-1 and J usage is TRBJ2-1; 10 bases map to TRBD2. CDR1 and CDR2 from the germline V gene are DFQATT and SNEGSKA (reference sequence). The CDR3 runs 15 residues. CDR3 amino acids: CSATMGAGGYNEQFF. The DNA for the CDR3 is TGTAGTGCCACCATGGGAGCGGGAGGGTACAATGAGCAGTTCTTC.

With respect to this clonotype: The junction shows a germline mismatch at one end, possibly a read error. DNA for the CDR3: TGCAGTACTAGAGGTCTCAGGGACTCCTACGAGCATTACTTC. Its translation is CSTRGLRDSYEHYF. This sequence joins TRBV20-1 and TRBJ2-7; D may be TRBD2 (6 bases). CDR1 DFQATT and CDR2 SNEGSKA come from the germline V gene (reference sequence). The CDR3 is 14 residues long.

As to this clonotype: Germline and junction disagree at one end, which may indicate a read error. The CDR3 DNA sequence: TGTGCCAGTGGCCAAGGGGGGGGTAGTGAGGCCCAATACTTC. As protein: CASGQGGGSEAQYF. The chain joins TRBV12-3 or TRBV12-4 to TRBJ2-5, with D possibly matching TRBD2 (7 bases). This CDR3 comprises 14 residues.

This clonotype showed up many times. The V call is TRBV20-1, the J call TRBJ1-2, with 8 bases matching TRBD1. CDR1 and CDR2 from the germline V gene are DFQATT and SNEGSKA (reference sequence). Trimming at V came to 0 bases and at J to 1 base, leaving 7 bases not matched to a gene. The CDR3 covers 16 residues. CDR3 nucleotide sequence: TGCAGTGCTAGAGACCCGACAGGGGCGGATAACTATGGCTACACCTTC. As protein: CSARDPTGADNYGYTF.

About this clonotype: Its ends do not fully match the called genes, so a read error is possible. This chain joins TRBV20-1 and TRBJ2-1; weak D call: TRBD2 (6 bases). The CDR3 consists of 12 residues. CDR1 and CDR2 from the germline V gene are DFQATT and SNEGSKA (reference sequence). The CDR3, as DNA: TGCAATGCTAGCGAAGACGGTAATGAGCAGTTCTTC. Protein product: CNASEDGNEQFF.

This clonotype was found once. The V call is TRBV11-2, the J call TRBJ1-5, with D possibly TRBD1 on 5 matching bases. Trimming removed 1 base from V and 6 bases from J, with 13 bases in between. Germline values: CDR1 SGHAT, CDR2 FQNNGV. There are 15 residues in the CDR3. The CDR3 DNA reads TGTGCCAGCAGCTTAGTCGGGAGGGGCACTCAGCCCCAGCATTTT. It translates to CASSLVGRGTQPQHF. Together with reference TRBV11-2 and TRBJ1-5, the CDR3 gives the full variable domain: EAGVAQSPRYKIIEKRQSVAFWCNPISGHATLYWYQQILGQGPKLLIQFQNNGVVDDSQLPKDRFSAERLKGVDSTLKIQPAKLEDSAVYLCASSLVGRGTQPQHFGDGTRLSIL.

Of note for this clonotype: The CDR3 does not close with the conserved phenylalanine or tryptophan, likely indicating a read error. J is TRBJ2-1 and V is TRBV11-1; the D gene is possibly TRBD2 (6 bases). Looked up from germline, CDR1 is SGHAT and CDR2 is FQDESV (reference sequence). The CDR3 loop spans 15 amino acids. In DNA form, the CDR3 reads TGTGCCAGCAACTTAGACGCGGGGATCTACAATGAGCAGTTCGTC. Translating it yields CASNLDAGIYNEQFV.

Regarding this clonotype: An end of the junction differs from the germline gene, which may be a read error. This CDR3 is CNARDLAGDTREPFF. The CDR3 DNA reads TGCAATGCTAGAGACCTAGCGGGAGACACCAGGGAGCCATTTTTT. The chain has TRBV20-1 and TRBJ2-2; 10 bases match TRBD2. The CDR3 runs to 15 residues. CDR1 DFQATT and CDR2 SNEGSKA come from the germline V gene (reference sequence).

Comments on this clonotype: Sequence at one end of the junction differs from germline and may be a read error. The rearrangement links TRBV20-1 to TRBJ1-5, with D uncertain. In germline, CDR1 is DFQATT, CDR2 SNEGSKA (reference sequence). The CDR3 sequence is 15 residues long. The CDR3 nucleotides read TGCAGTGCTATAGATAGTACAGAAGGCAATCAGTCCCAGCATTTT. This encodes CSAIDSTEGNQSQHF.

The genes are TRBV11-2 and TRBJ2-2; D unresolved. CDR3 size: 18 residues. Per germline, CDR1 SGHAT and CDR2 FQNNGV. V lost 7 bases, J lost 1 base, and 22 bases lay in between. The CDR3 region is CASIIWGCVDRNTGELFF. CDR3 coding DNA: TGTGCCAGCATCATATGGGGTTGTGTGGATAGGAACACCGGGGAGCTGTTTTTT.

This clonotype was seen just once. This may be a read error, as it is one base from a much larger clone. The V gene is TRBV29-1, the J gene TRBJ2-7, with TRBD2 as a possible D gene (6 bases). V lost 2 bases and J lost 1, with 12 bases in between. Germline V gene sequence: CDR1 SQVTM, CDR2 ANQGSEA. This CDR3 contains 14 residues. The CDR3 DNA is TGCAGCGTTGAAAGGGACTGCCCTTCCTACGAGCAGTACTTC. Residues: CSVERDCPSYEQYF.